Listed below are T cell receptor beta chains from one sample, sequenced in a study of shared clonotypes between healthy human individuals. Libraries were prepared by immunoSEQ multiplex PCR; TCRdb keeps only in-frame clonotypes and omits some of them. The sample consists of about 2.3 million clones, around 92% of them appearing once. Sequencing input: naive CD4+ T cells from PBMCs. These receptors were obtained from a man aged 18 to 35 in good health. Some clones in this sample may be carry-over from other donors' samples. Each CDR3 is given with its conserved first and last residue. The D gene is left open where the match is weak.

D	J	V	CDR3	DNA
TRBD1	TRBJ1-2	TRBV27	CASRGQGYFGYTF	TGTGCCAGCAGGGGACAGGGTTATTTTGGCTACACCTTC
NA	TRBJ1-1	TRBV7-2	CASSLAGSLNTEAFF	TGTGCCAGCAGCTTAGCGGGTTCCTTGAACACTGAAGCTTTCTTT
NA	TRBJ2-7	TRBV6-6	CASSHAPTNYEQYF	TGTGCCAGCAGTCATGCCCCGACCAACTACGAGCAGTACTTC
TRBD2	TRBJ2-1	TRBV7-9	CASSLSGTPFNEQFF	TGTGCCAGCAGCTTGAGCGGGACCCCCTTCAATGAGCAGTTCTTC
NA	TRBJ2-4	TRBV5-4	CASSRGTDGKNIQYF	TGTGCCAGCAGCCGCGGCACGGACGGCAAAAACATTCAGTACTTC
NA	TRBJ1-2	TRBV13	CASSLVPVQGYTF	TGTGCCAGCAGCTTAGTGCCGGTCCAAGGCTACACCTTC
TRBD1	TRBJ1-1	TRBV7-9	CAVGHRGVNTEAFF	TGTGCCGTTGGACACAGGGGGGTGAACACTGAAGCTTTCTTT
NA	TRBJ1-5	TRBV19	CASRKDRFSNQPQHF	TGTGCCAGTAGGAAAGACAGGTTTAGCAATCAGCCCCAGCATTTT
NA	TRBJ1-4	TRBV5-1	CASSLPRGGTNEKLFF	TGCGCCAGCAGCCTCCCGCGGGGAGGGACTAATGAAAAACTGTTTTTT
NA	TRBJ2-7	TRBV4-1	CASSQAARDWVDEQYF	TGCGCCAGCAGCCAAGCCGCTCGGGATTGGGTGGACGAGCAGTACTTC